These T cell receptor beta chains were read from a single sample in a study of T cell responses to AZD1222 COVID-19 vaccine. Assay used: immunoSEQ multiplex PCR; TCRdb lists only in-frame clones, some missing. The data contain 80,000 or so clones, around 85% of them seen just once; the ten biggest clones take up 8% to 13%. The specimen was peripheral blood, collected 28 days after the second AZD1222 dose. Receptor source: an adult who received the AZD1222 COVID-19 vaccine. CDR3s include the opening cysteine and the closing phenylalanine or tryptophan. Fields, in order: CDR3 protein, CDR3 DNA, D gene, clone size, V gene, J gene. The D gene is left open where the match is weak. Where a row states a size, it is once, few, many or the class of an expanded clone; other rows omit it.

CDR3: CAWNTGYGTEAFF
DNA: TGTGCCTGGAATACGGGGTATGGCACTGAAGCTTTCTTT
D: NA
size: NA
V: TRBV30
J: TRBJ1-1

CDR3: CASIRATNEKLFF
DNA: TGCGCCAGCATCAGGGCAACTAATGAAAAACTGTTTTTT
D: NA
size: NA
V: TRBV5-1
J: TRBJ1-4

CDR3: CASSPRGNQGQAFF
DNA: TGTGCCAGCAGCCCTAGGGGGAACCAAGGCCAAGCTTTCTTT
D: NA
size: NA
V: TRBV7-8
J: TRBJ1-1

CDR3: CSASASGGPTGELFF
DNA: TGCAGTGCTAGTGCTAGCGGGGGCCCCACCGGGGAGCTGTTTTTT
D: TRBD2
size: NA
V: TRBV20-1
J: TRBJ2-2

CDR3: CATHPSGGNEQFF
DNA: TGTGCCACTCACCCTAGCGGGGGCAATGAGCAGTTCTTC
D: TRBD2
size: NA
V: TRBV11-2
J: TRBJ2-1

CDR3: CASSQDRGPSYEQYF
DNA: TGTGCCAGCAGCCAAGACAGGGGGCCCTCCTACGAGCAGTACTTC
D: TRBD1
size: NA
V: TRBV4-2
J: TRBJ2-7

CDR3: CASSLNSGVFADTQYF
DNA: TGTGCCAGCAGCTTAAATAGCGGGGTTTTCGCAGATACGCAGTATTTT
D: TRBD2
size: NA
V: TRBV7-3
J: TRBJ2-3

CDR3: CASSEAGTVYGYTF
DNA: TGTGCCAGCAGTGAAGCGGGGACCGTCTATGGCTACACCTTC
D: NA
size: NA
V: TRBV6-1
J: TRBJ1-2

CDR3: CASSSGEVRETQYF
DNA: TGTGCCAGCAGTTCAGGGGAGGTTAGGGAGACCCAGTACTTC
D: NA
size: NA
V: TRBV28
J: TRBJ2-5

CDR3: CASSLGRTPRQTAQETQYF
DNA: TGCGCCAGCAGCTTGGGTCGGACACCTCGACAGACCGCTCAAGAGACCCAGTACTTC
D: NA
size: NA
V: TRBV5-1
J: TRBJ2-5

CDR3: CASSLDSYNSPLHF
DNA: TGTGCCAGCAGTTTGGACAGTTATAATTCACCCCTCCACTTT
D: NA
size: NA
V: TRBV5-6
J: TRBJ1-6

CDR3: CASSLARSGAGSSYEQYF
DNA: TGTGCCAGCAGCTTAGCGCGCAGCGGGGCTGGAAGCTCCTACGAGCAGTACTTC
D: TRBD2
size: NA
V: TRBV7-2
J: TRBJ2-7

CDR3: CASSQPTVTGELFF
DNA: TGCGCCAGCAGCCAACCGACAGTCACCGGGGAGCTGTTTTTT
D: NA
size: NA
V: TRBV4-1
J: TRBJ2-2

CDR3: CASSWLQGTGNTEAFF
DNA: TGCGCCAGCAGCTGGCTACAGGGTACGGGGAACACTGAAGCTTTCTTT
D: NA
size: NA
V: TRBV5-1
J: TRBJ1-1

CDR3: CATSDSRNEQFF
DNA: TGTGCCACCAGTGATTCCCGGAATGAGCAGTTCTTC
D: NA
size: NA
V: TRBV24-1
J: TRBJ2-1

CDR3: CASSLVGGRNSPLHF
DNA: TGTGCCAGTAGTTTAGTAGGCGGCCGGAATTCACCCCTCCACTTT
D: NA
size: once
V: TRBV19
J: TRBJ1-6

CDR3: CASSFGSNYGYTF
DNA: TGCGCCAGCAGCTTCGGATCTAACTATGGCTACACCTTC
D: NA
size: NA
V: TRBV5-1
J: TRBJ1-2

CDR3: CASSFRWVSTDTQYF
DNA: TGCGCCAGCAGTTTTCGGTGGGTTAGCACAGATACGCAGTATTTT
D: NA
size: NA
V: TRBV5-1
J: TRBJ2-3

CDR3: CASSKTGILETQYF
DNA: TGTGCCAGCAGTAAGACGGGTATTCTCGAGACCCAGTACTTC
D: NA
size: few
V: TRBV3-1/TRBV3-2
J: TRBJ2-5

CDR3: CATHTWGSTDTQYF
DNA: TGTGCCACCCATACGTGGGGGAGCACAGATACGCAGTATTTT
D: NA
size: NA
V: TRBV5-4
J: TRBJ2-3

CDR3: CASSLDRVNEKLFF
DNA: TGTGCCAGCAGCTTAGACAGGGTAAACGAAAAACTGTTTTTT
D: NA
size: NA
V: TRBV7-6
J: TRBJ1-4

CDR3: CASSLGGFGTEAFF
DNA: TGTGCCAGCAGCTTGGGGGGATTCGGCACTGAAGCTTTCTTT
D: NA
size: once
V: TRBV5-4
J: TRBJ1-1